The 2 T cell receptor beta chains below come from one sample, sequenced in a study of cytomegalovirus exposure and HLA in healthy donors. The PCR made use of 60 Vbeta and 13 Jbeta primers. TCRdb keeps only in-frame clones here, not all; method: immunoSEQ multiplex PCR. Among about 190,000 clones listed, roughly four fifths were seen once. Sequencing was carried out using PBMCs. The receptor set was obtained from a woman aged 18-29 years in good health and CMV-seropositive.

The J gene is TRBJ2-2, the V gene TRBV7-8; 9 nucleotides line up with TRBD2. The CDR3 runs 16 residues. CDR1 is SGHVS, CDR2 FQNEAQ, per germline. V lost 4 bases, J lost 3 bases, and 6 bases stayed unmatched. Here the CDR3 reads CASSSRRLADTGELFF. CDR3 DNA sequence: TGTGCCAGCAGCTCCCGTAGACTAGCGGACACCGGGGAGCTGTTTTTT.

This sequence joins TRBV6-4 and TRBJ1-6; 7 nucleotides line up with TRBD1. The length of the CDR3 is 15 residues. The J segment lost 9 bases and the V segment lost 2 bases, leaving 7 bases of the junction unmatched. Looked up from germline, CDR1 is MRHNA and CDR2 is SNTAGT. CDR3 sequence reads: CASSDQPGGTSPLHF. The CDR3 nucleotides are TGTGCCAGCAGTGACCAGCCAGGGGGGACTTCACCCCTCCACTTT.